This TCR beta chain was captured by sequencing in a study of cytomegalovirus exposure and HLA in healthy donors. V was clipped by 5 bases and J by 3 bases, with 10 bases between them. Looked up from germline, CDR1 is MNHEY and CDR2 is SMNVEV (reference sequence). This CDR3 is 14 amino acids long. 13 Jbeta primers and 60 Vbeta primers were used for the PCR. Some clones are missing from TCRdb's copy, which holds only in-frame ones; the method was immunoSEQ multiplex PCR. The data hold tens of thousands of clones, with 67% observed a single time. On this clone: Its specificity is not known.

Study-wide points: In a later analysis, most CMV-associated TCR beta chains appeared HLA-restricted.

The rearrangement joins TRBV27 to TRBJ2-2; D possibly corresponds to TRBD1 (6 bases). This TCR derives from a woman aged 50 to 60 in good health and CMV-seropositive. Source material: PBMCs. CDR3 coding DNA: TGTGCCAGCAGTATGAGACAGGACACCGGGGAGCTGTTTTTT. Translation gives CASSMRQDTGELFF.